Below are 27 T cell receptor beta chains sequenced from a single sample in a study of beta chain features in type 1 diabetes. Reverse transcription of all isolated RNA meant that expressed TCRB transcripts were sequenced. Only in-frame clones appear in the TCRdb table, and some are missing; sequencing was by immunoSEQ multiplex PCR. The sample shows under 300,000 clones, around 26% of them seen only once. What was sequenced was central memory CD4+ T cells from blood. These receptors were obtained from a man aged 25 to 40 in good health.

In its sample, this clone was seen a few times. The chain is built from TRBV7-9 and TRBJ1-1; no clear D. The CDR3 has 14 residues. The V gene's germline CDR1 is SEHNR and CDR2 FQNEAQ (reference sequence). Trimming left V 2 bases short and J 0 bases short, with 7 bases between. The CDR3 protein is CASSLFSLNTEAFF. Here the CDR3 DNA reads TGTGCCAGCAGCTTATTTTCGCTGAACACTGAAGCTTTCTTT. The full variable domain, its missing parts supplied by reference TRBV7-9 and TRBJ1-1, is DTGVSQNPRHKITKRGQNVTFRCDPISEHNRLYWYRQTLGQGPEFLTYFQNEAQLEKSRLLSDRFSAERPKGSFSTLEIQRTEQGDSAMYLCASSLFSLNTEAFFGQGTRLTVV.

J is TRBJ1-5 and V is TRBV29-1; no reliable D call. Germline lookup yields CDR1 SQVTM and CDR2 ANQGSEA. The CDR3 loop spans 12 amino acids. V was clipped by 4 bases and J by 1 base, with 5 bases between them. The CDR3 DNA reads as TGCAGCGTTGCGGGAAGCAATCAGCCCCAGCATTTT. The encoded protein is CSVAGSNQPQHF.

CDR3 in DNA: TGTGCCTGGAGTGTAGTGAGGGACTTGAACACTGAAGCTTTCTTT. The encoded protein is CAWSVVRDLNTEAFF. The rearrangement links TRBV30 to TRBJ1-1, with D maybe TRBD1 (5 bases). The ends were cut back, 0 bases at V and 0 bases at J, with 11 bases in the middle. CDR3 length: 15 amino acids. The germline gives CDR1 GTSNPN, CDR2 SVGIG (reference sequence).

This clone occurred a few times. A far larger clone is one base from this, pointing to a likely read error. CDR3 region: CAWSSPQGTSMEQYF. The CDR3 region has the DNA TGTGCCTGGAGCTCACCACAGGGGACATCGATGGAGCAGTACTTC. This chain connects TRBV30 to TRBJ2-7; 7 positions agree with TRBD1. CDR1 GTSNPN and CDR2 SVGIG come from the germline V gene (reference sequence). Trimming cost V 3 bases and J 7 bases; bases outside gene matches: 15. The CDR3 has 15 residues.

The chain carries TRBV7-2 and TRBJ2-1; tentatively, D is TRBD1 or TRBD2 (5 bases each). Germline loops: CDR1 SGHTA, CDR2 FQGNSA. Trimming pared 5 bases from V and 7 bases from J, leaving 15 bases between. The CDR3 loop spans 14 amino acids. This CDR3 is CASSRGPKENEQFF. The CDR3 region has the DNA TGTGCCAGCAGCCGGGGACCGAAGGAGAATGAGCAGTTCTTC.

This clone came up many times. The V and J genes are TRBV10-3 and TRBJ1-1, with a possible D match to TRBD1 (5 bases). The CDR3 runs to 13 residues. CDR1 is ENHRY, CDR2 SYGVKD, per germline. The germline V and J ends were trimmed by 4 bases and 4 bases, with 10 bases remaining between them. CDR3 sequence (DNA): TGTGCCATCAGTGGAGGGGATGGCACTGAAGCTTTCTTT. This sequence encodes CAISGGDGTEAFF.

The chain carries TRBV29-1 and TRBJ2-1; D not certain. The CDR3 runs 13 residues. V was trimmed by 6 bases and J by 5 bases, leaving 14 bases between them. Germline V gives CDR1 SQVTM, CDR2 ANQGSEA. This chain's CDR3 is CSVAVARNNEQFF. The CDR3 region has the DNA TGCAGCGTCGCCGTCGCGAGGAACAATGAGCAGTTCTTC.

The chain uses TRBV7-2 and TRBJ2-3; 16 bases map to TRBD2. Germline V CDR1 and CDR2: SGHTA, FQGNSA. This CDR3 comprises 16 residues. V gave up 5 bases and J gave up 5 bases; unmatched junction bases: 4. The DNA for the CDR3 is TGTGCCAGCAGCGCGGGACTAGCGGGAGGGTTAGATACGCAGTATTTT. Protein: CASSAGLAGGLDTQYF.

V usage is TRBV7-2 and J usage is TRBJ2-3; D is perhaps TRBD2 (5 bases). The CDR3 covers 15 residues. Germline CDR1 and CDR2: SGHTA and FQGNSA. V was clipped by 3 bases and J by 5 bases, with 15 bases between them. The CDR3 protein is CASSLELGKKDTQYF. Here the CDR3 DNA reads TGTGCCAGCAGCTTGGAACTAGGAAAGAAAGATACGCAGTATTTT.

There are a few counts of this clone. The chain has TRBV7-2 and TRBJ2-1, with 8 bases aligning to TRBD2. J lost 1 base, V lost 4 bases, and 3 bases had no gene match. CDR1 is SGHTA and CDR2 is FQGNSA in the germline V gene. The CDR3 has 15 residues. In DNA, the CDR3 is TGTGCCAGCAGCTATACTAGCGGTTCCTACAATGAGCAGTTCTTC. This sequence encodes CASSYTSGSYNEQFF.

In regard to this clone: A single base separates this from a much larger clone, so it may be a read error. J is TRBJ2-5 and V is TRBV11-3; unclear D gene. V dropped 4 bases and J dropped 0 bases, with 3 bases sitting between them. Germline CDR1 reads SGHNT; CDR2 reads YENEEA. CDR3 size: 12 residues. CDR3 amino acids: CASSSHQETQYF. The CDR3 DNA follows: TGTGCCAGCAGCTCGCACCAAGAGACCCAGTACTTC.

This chain joins TRBV7-6 and TRBJ1-4; a weak D match, TRBD1 (5 bases). This CDR3 contains 15 residues. CDR1 is SGHVS, CDR2 FNYEAQ, per germline. Trimming left V 1 base short and J 5 bases short, with 11 bases between. The CDR3 nucleotides read TGTGCCAGCAGCTTAGAAGTAGGGGCAAATGAAAAACTGTTTTTT. It encodes CASSLEVGANEKLFF. Looking up the rest from reference TRBV7-6 and TRBJ1-4 gives the full variable domain: GAGVSQSPRYKVTKRGQDVALRCDPISGHVSLYWYRQALGQGPEFLTYFNYEAQQDKSGLPNDRFSAERPEGSISTLTIQRTEQRDSAMYRCASSLEVGANEKLFFGSGTQLSVL.

This clone was counted between two and nine times. The chain recombines TRBV29-1 with TRBJ1-1, with a weak D call TRBD1 (5 bases). The V gene lost 6 bases and the J gene lost 0 bases, with 11 bases spanning the gap. Germline-derived CDR1 and CDR2 are SQVTM and ANQGSEA. The CDR3 covers 13 residues. CDR3 sequence reads: CSVGRNMNTEAFF. The CDR3 DNA reads as TGCAGCGTGGGACGGAACATGAACACTGAAGCTTTCTTT.

In its sample, this clone was seen a few times. The chain couples TRBV30 to TRBJ2-1, with D hard to call. Germline CDR1 reads GTSNPN; CDR2 reads SVGIG (reference sequence). This CDR3 comprises 14 residues. The CDR3 is CARNSGFDYNEQFF. The DNA for the CDR3 is TGTGCGCGGAATTCTGGATTCGACTACAATGAGCAGTTCTTC.

The rearrangement joins TRBV7-9 to TRBJ2-7, with 7 bases matching TRBD1. V lost 6 bases and J lost 7; bases outside the gene matches: 12. The CDR3 sequence is 14 residues long. The germline gives CDR1 SEHNR, CDR2 FQNEAQ (reference sequence). The CDR3 region has the DNA TGTGCCAGCAGTCCCGGGGACAGTGTGAAGGAGCAGTACTTC. Its protein is CASSPGDSVKEQYF.

The chain has TRBV7-2 and TRBJ2-7; 9 nucleotides agree with TRBD1. In germline, CDR1 is SGHTA, CDR2 FQGNSA. Unmatched junction bases numbered 10, after V lost 5 bases and J lost 8 bases. The CDR3 covers 14 residues. The CDR3 region is CASSLSPGQGQQYF. The DNA for the CDR3 is TGTGCCAGCAGCCTTTCCCCGGGACAGGGTCAGCAGTACTTC.

This clone has a handful of counts. V and J are TRBV2 and TRBJ2-7, with D perhaps given as TRBD1 or TRBD2 (6 bases each). Germline CDR1 and CDR2: SNHLY and FYNNEI. Trimming removed 5 bases from V and 2 bases from J, with 16 bases in between. The CDR3 covers 15 residues. CDR3 nucleotide sequence: TGTGCCAGCAGTTCGGGGGCAGGAGGCACCTACGAGCAGTACTTC. As protein: CASSSGAGGTYEQYF.

The chain combines TRBV14 with TRBJ2-5; D uncertain. From germline, CDR1 is SGHDN and CDR2 FVKESK. The ends were cut back, 1 base at V and 1 base at J, with 13 bases in the middle. The length of the CDR3 is 16 residues. CDR3 region: CASSQVVAGPQETQYF. CDR3 in DNA: TGTGCCAGCAGCCAAGTAGTGGCTGGCCCCCAAGAGACCCAGTACTTC.

This clone showed up many times. V is TRBV7-7 and J is TRBJ2-5; 7 bases agree with TRBD2. Unmatched junction bases numbered 5, after V lost 5 bases and J lost 2 bases. In germline, CDR1 is SSHAT, CDR2 FNYEAQ (reference sequence). The CDR3 runs 14 residues. The CDR3 DNA sequence: TGTGCCAGCAGCCCAGGGACTATGCAAGAGACCCAGTACTTC. Its translation is CASSPGTMQETQYF.

This clone has ten or more counts. The chain carries TRBV28 and TRBJ2-1, with 7 bases identical to TRBD1. There are 15 residues in the CDR3. V lost 5 bases and J lost 8; bases outside the gene matches: 12. The germline gives CDR1 MDHEN, CDR2 SYDVKM. CDR3 residues: CASSGQASVHDEQFF. The CDR3 nucleotides read TGTGCCAGCAGTGGACAGGCAAGCGTACACGATGAGCAGTTCTTC. Together with reference TRBV28 and TRBJ2-1, the CDR3 gives the full variable domain: DVKVTQSSRYLVKRTGEKVFLECVQDMDHENMFWYRQDPGLGLRLIYFSYDVKMKEKGDIPEGYSVSREKKERFSLILESASTNQTSMYLCASSGQASVHDEQFFGPGTRLTVL.

The chain employs TRBV7-2 and TRBJ2-7; D may be TRBD1 or TRBD2 (6 bases each). V was shortened by 5 bases and J by 0 bases, with 11 bases between the two germline ends. The CDR3 contains 14 residues. Germline V gene lookup returns CDR1 SGHTA and CDR2 FQGNSA. Here the CDR3 reads CASSRGRTSYEQYF. In DNA form, the CDR3 reads TGTGCCAGCAGCCGGGGGCGAACCTCCTACGAGCAGTACTTC.

This rearrangement joins TRBV2 to TRBJ2-4; tentatively, D is TRBD1 (6 bases). The CDR3 has 13 residues. Germline CDR1 reads SNHLY; CDR2 reads FYNNEI. Trimming left V 8 bases short and J 3 bases short, with 11 bases between. CDR3 sequence (DNA): TGTGCCAGCTCACCAGGGGACAAAAACATTCAGTACTTC. Protein sequence: CASSPGDKNIQYF.

The chain joins TRBV30 to TRBJ1-2; a weak D match, TRBD1 (6 bases). V shed 2 bases and J shed 10 bases, with 14 bases lying between them. The CDR3 loop spans 12 amino acids. From germline, CDR1 is GTSNPN and CDR2 SVGIG (reference sequence). This chain's CDR3 is CAWSSTRTVYTF. CDR3 in DNA: TGTGCCTGGAGTTCGACTCGGACAGTCTACACCTTC.

This clone was seen more than once but under ten times. This chain links TRBV29-1 with TRBJ2-3; D may be TRBD1 (5 bases). The V end was cut by 7 bases, the J end by 2 bases, with 16 bases between. Per the germline V gene, CDR1 is SQVTM and CDR2 is ANQGSEA. CDR3 length equals 14 residues. The CDR3 loop reads CSGAAGNPTDTQYF. CDR3 DNA sequence: TGCAGCGGCGCTGCAGGGAACCCCACAGATACGCAGTATTTT.

Only a few counts were recorded for this clone. CDR3 in DNA: TGCGCCAGCAGCTTAGGGACACACCAAGAGACCCAGTACTTC. The encoded protein is CASSLGTHQETQYF. The chain couples TRBV5-1 to TRBJ2-5; possible D gene TRBD1, 6 bases. CDR1 is SGHRS and CDR2 is YFSETQ in the germline V gene. This CDR3 is 14 amino acids long. V was shortened by 2 bases and J by 0 bases, with 8 bases between the two germline ends.

A word on this clone: The identical CDR3 is also encoded by other nucleotide sequences in the sample. This CDR3 is CASSLDRNEQFF. The CDR3 region has the DNA TGTGCCAGCAGCTTGGATAGAAATGAGCAGTTCTTC. The chain has TRBV5-4 and TRBJ2-1; D remains unclear. The CDR3 is 12 amino acids. The germline V gene encodes CDR1 SGHNT and CDR2 YYREEE (reference sequence). Trimming stripped 0 bases from V and 7 bases from J, with 5 bases between. The variable domain in full, completed from reference TRBV5-4 and TRBJ2-1, reads ETGVTQSPTHLIKTRGQQVTLRCSSQSGHNTVSWYQQALGQGPQFIFQYYREEENGRGNFPPRFSGLQFPNYSSELNVNALELDDSALYLCASSLDRNEQFFGPGTRLTVL.

This clone occurred a few times. The chain carries TRBV29-1 and TRBJ1-1; tentatively, D is TRBD1 (6 bases). Trimming shortened V by 2 bases and J by 5 bases, and 12 bases separated the two germline ends. The CDR3 has 13 amino acids. Germline V gene data show CDR1 as SQVTM and CDR2 as ANQGSEA. CDR3 bases: TGCAGCGTTGAAAGAACAGGGCGGACTGAAGCTTTCTTT. Its protein product is CSVERTGRTEAFF.